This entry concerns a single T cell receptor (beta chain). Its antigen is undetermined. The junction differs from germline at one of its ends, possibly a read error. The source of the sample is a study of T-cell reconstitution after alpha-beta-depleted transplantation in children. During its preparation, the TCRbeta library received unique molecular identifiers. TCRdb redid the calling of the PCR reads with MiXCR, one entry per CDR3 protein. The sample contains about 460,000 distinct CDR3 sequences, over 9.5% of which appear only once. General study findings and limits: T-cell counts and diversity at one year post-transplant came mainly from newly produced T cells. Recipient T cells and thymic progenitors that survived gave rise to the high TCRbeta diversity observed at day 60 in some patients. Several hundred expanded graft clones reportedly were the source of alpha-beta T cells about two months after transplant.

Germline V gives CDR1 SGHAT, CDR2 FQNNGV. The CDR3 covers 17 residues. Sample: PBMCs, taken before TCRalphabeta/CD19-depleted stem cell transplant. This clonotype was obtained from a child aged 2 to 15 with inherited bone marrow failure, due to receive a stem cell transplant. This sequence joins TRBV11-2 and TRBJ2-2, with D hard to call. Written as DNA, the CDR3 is TGTGCCAGCAGCTTACCCCGACCCAGTCCGAAGACCGGGGAGCTGTTTTTT. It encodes CASSLPRPSPKTGELFF.